This T cell receptor beta chain appears in the sequencing data of a study of blood T cell repertoires in COVID-19. At the level of the study: Recovered Cohort 3 donors showed two negative PCRs, clearance, or symptom resolution.

Germline V lookup: CDR1 LNHDA, CDR2 SQIVND (reference sequence). V gave up 9 bases and J gave up 6 bases, with 11 bases separating them. This CDR3 has 11 amino acids. Repertoires were generated with immunoSEQ multiplex PCR, while TCRdb's copy carries only in-frame clones and drops some. The table has approximately 200,000 clones, 87% seen once. This receptor was taken from a man under 40 in a cohort exposed to, infected with or recovered from COVID-19 (not recorded which). The sample comprised PBMCs or T cells enriched from blood (not recorded which). The chain has TRBV19 and TRBJ1-2; D is ambiguous. The CDR3 coding sequence is TGTGCCAGCACTTGGGAGGATGGCTACACCTTC. Protein product: CASTWEDGYTF. The variable domain in full, with the rest retrieved from reference TRBV19 and TRBJ1-2, is DGGITQSPKYLFRKEGQNVTLSCEQNLNHDAMYWYRQDPGQGLRLIYYSQIVNDFQKGDIAEGYSVSREKKESFPLTVTSAQKNPTAFYLCASTWEDGYTFGSGTRLTVV.